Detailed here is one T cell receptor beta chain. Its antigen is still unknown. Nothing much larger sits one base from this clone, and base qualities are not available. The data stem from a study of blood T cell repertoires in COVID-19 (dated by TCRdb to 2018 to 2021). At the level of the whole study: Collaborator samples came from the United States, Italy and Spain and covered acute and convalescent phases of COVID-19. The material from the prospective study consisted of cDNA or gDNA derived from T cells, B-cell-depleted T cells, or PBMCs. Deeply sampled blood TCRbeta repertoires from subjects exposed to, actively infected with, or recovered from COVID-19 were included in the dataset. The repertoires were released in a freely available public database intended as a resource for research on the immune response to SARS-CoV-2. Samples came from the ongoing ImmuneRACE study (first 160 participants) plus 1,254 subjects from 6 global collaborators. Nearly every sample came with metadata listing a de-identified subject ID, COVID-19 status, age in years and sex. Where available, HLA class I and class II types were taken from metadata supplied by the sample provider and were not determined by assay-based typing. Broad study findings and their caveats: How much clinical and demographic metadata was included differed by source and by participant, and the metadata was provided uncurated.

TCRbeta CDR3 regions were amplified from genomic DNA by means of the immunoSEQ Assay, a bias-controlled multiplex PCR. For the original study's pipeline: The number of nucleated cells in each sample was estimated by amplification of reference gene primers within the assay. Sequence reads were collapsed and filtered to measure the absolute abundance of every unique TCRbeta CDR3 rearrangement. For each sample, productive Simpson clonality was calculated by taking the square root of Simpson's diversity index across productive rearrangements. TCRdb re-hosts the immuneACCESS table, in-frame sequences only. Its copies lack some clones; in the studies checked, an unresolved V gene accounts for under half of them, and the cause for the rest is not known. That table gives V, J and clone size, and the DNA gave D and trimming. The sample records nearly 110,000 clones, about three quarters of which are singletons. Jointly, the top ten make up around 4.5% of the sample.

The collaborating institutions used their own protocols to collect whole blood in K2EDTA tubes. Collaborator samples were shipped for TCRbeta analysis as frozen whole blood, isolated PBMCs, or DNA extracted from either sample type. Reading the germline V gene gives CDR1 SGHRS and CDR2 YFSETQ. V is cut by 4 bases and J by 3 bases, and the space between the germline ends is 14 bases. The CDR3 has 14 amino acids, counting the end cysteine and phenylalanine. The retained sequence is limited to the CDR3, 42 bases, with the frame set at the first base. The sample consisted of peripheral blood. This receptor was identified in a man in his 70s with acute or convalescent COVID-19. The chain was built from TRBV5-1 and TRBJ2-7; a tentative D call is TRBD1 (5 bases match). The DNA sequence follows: TGCGCCAGCAGCCCGAAATCGGACATCTACGAGCAGTACTTC. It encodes CASSPKSDIYEQYF.